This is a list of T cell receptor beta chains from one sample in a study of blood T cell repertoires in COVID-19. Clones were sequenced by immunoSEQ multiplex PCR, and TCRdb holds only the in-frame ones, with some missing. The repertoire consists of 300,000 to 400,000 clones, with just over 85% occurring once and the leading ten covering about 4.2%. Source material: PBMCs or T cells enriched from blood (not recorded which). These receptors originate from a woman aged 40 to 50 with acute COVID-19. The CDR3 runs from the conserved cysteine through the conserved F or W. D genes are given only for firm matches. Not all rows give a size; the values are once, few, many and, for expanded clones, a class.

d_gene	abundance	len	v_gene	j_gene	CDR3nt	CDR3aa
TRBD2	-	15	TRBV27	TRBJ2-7	TGTGCCAGCAGTTCACTAGCGTTAAGCTCCTACGAGCAGTACTTC	CASSSLALSSYEQYF
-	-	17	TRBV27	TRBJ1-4	TGTGCCAGCAGTAAATACCCCCGGTTTGCAACTAATGAAAAACTGTTTTTT	CASSKYPRFATNEKLFF
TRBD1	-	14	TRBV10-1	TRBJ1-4	TGCGCCAGCCCACCTAGACAGGGGTGTGAAAAACTGTTTTTT	CASPPRQGCEKLFF
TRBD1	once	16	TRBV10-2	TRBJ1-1	TGCGCCAGCAGCGATTCTCCCGGGACAGCGAACACTGAAGCTTTCTTT	CASSDSPGTANTEAFF
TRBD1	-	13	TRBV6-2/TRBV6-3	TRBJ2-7	TGTGCCAGCAGTTGGACAGGGCTCTACGAGCAGTACTTC	CASSWTGLYEQYF
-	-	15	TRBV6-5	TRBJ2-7	TGTGCCAGCAGTTATAGTGTTGGGGGGAGGTACGAGCAGTACTTC	CASSYSVGGRYEQYF
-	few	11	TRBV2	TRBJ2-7	TGTGCCAGCAGTGACAGCTACGAGCAGTACTTC	CASSDSYEQYF
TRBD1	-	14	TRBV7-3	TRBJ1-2	TGTGCCAGCAGCTCTACAGGGGGCGCCTATGGCTACACCTTC	CASSSTGGAYGYTF
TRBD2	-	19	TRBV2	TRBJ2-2	TGTGCCAGCAGTGGACTAGCGGGAGGATTTAGTGGGAGGACCGGGGAGCTGTTTTTT	CASSGLAGGFSGRTGELFF
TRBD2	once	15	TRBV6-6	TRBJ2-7	TGTGCCAGCAGTTATGGGACTAGCGGGAATTACGAGCAGTACTTC	CASSYGTSGNYEQYF
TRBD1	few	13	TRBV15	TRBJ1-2	TGTGCCACCAGCTGGACAGGGGGCGATGGCTACACCTTC	CATSWTGGDGYTF
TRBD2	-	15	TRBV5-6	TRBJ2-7	TGTGCCAGCAGCCCCGCGGGACTAGCTTTTAGCCGTCTTTACTTC	CASSPAGLAFSRLYF
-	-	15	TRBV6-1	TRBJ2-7	TGTGCCAGCAGTGATGACGGACTACCACCCTACGAGCAGTACTTC	CASSDDGLPPYEQYF
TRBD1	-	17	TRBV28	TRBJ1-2	TGTGCCAGCAGTTTAATCCTGTCGGTAGGGGGCAACTATGGCTACACCTTC	CASSLILSVGGNYGYTF
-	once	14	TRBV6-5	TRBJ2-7	TGTGCCAGCAGGCAAAGCGGGCCATCCTACGAGCAGTACTTC	CASRQSGPSYEQYF
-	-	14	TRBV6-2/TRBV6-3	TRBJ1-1	TGTGCCAGCAGTTCCGGGACACCAAACACTGAAGCTTTCTTT	CASSSGTPNTEAFF
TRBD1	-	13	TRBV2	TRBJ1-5	TGTGCCAGCAGGGACAGGGGGAAACAGCCCCAGCATTTT	CASRDRGKQPQHF
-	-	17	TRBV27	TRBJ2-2	TGTGCCAGCAGTTCCTACAGACAGATCGCGAACACCGGGGAGCTGTTTTTT	CASSSYRQIANTGELFF
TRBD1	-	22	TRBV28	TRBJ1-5	TGTGCCAGCAGTAATATCGGGGGTCTGGACAGGCGGAAGACCAATAGCAATCAGCCCCAGCATTTT	CASSNIGGLDRRKTNSNQPQHF
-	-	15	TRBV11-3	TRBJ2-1	TGTGCCAGCAGCTTATCTCTAGGGGGTCGGGATGAGCAGTTCTTC	CASSLSLGGRDEQFF
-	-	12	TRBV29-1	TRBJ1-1	TGCAGCGTTGAAAGGGGGGGGACTGAAGCTTTCTTT	CSVERGGTEAFF
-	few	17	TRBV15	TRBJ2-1	TGTGCCACCAGCAGAGGGCTGGGGCGGGGACCCTACAATGAGCAGTTCTTC	CATSRGLGRGPYNEQFF
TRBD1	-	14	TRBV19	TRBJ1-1	TGTGCCAGTAGTATCGGACAGGCCAGGGGTGAGGCTTTCTTT	CASSIGQARGEAFF
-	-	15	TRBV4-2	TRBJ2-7	TGTGCCAGCAGCCAGCTTAGCGGTCGGAATGGCGAGCAGTACTTC	CASSQLSGRNGEQYF
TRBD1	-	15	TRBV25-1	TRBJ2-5	TGTGCCAGCACCCCTGACAGGGGGATCCAAGAGACCCAGTACTTC	CASTPDRGIQETQYF
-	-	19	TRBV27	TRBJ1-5	TGTGCCAGCAGTTTATTAATCACAGCTCTCTATCCTAGCAATCAGCCCCAGCATTTT	CASSLLITALYPSNQPQHF
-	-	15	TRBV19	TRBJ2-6	TGTGCCAGTAGTTCCAGGGTTACTGGGGCCAACGTCCTGACTTTC	CASSSRVTGANVLTF
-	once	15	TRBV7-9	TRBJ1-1	TGTGCCAGCAGCTTAGGTGGCCAGGGGAACACTGAAGCTTTCTTT	CASSLGGQGNTEAFF
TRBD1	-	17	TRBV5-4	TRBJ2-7	TGTGCCAGCAGCTTGGGGGCCGGGACAGGCCTCTCCTACGAGCAGTACTTC	CASSLGAGTGLSYEQYF
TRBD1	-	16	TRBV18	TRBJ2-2	TGTGCCAGCTCACCCCGGGACAGGGGTAACACCGGGGAGCTGTTTTTT	CASSPRDRGNTGELFF
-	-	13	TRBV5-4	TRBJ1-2	TGTGCCAGCAGCACCGAGGGAAACTATGGCTACACCTTC	CASSTEGNYGYTF
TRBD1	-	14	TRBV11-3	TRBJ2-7	TGTGCCAGCAGCCTACGACAGGGATCCTACGAGCAGTACTTC	CASSLRQGSYEQYF
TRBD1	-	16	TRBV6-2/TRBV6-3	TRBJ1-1	TGTGCCAGCAGTTTCGGACAGGCCCGGTGGAACACTGAAGCTTTCTTT	CASSFGQARWNTEAFF
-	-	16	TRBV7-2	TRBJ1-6	TGTGCCAGCAGCCCGTATCCAATCGGTTTTAATTCACCCCTCCACTTT	CASSPYPIGFNSPLHF
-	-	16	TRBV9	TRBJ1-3	TGTGCCAGCAGCGAGATGGGCTGGGGGGCTGGAAACACCATATATTTT	CASSEMGWGAGNTIYF
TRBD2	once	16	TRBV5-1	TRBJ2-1	TGCGCCAGCAGCTTGGCCCCCGGGAGGCCCAACAATGAGCAGTTCTTC	CASSLAPGRPNNEQFF
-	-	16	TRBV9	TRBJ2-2	TGTGCCAGCAGCGGGGGACTCCCACCGAGCACCGGGGAGCTGTTTTTT	CASSGGLPPSTGELFF
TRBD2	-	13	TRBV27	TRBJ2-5	TGTGCCAGCAGTCGACTAGCCGCGGAGACCCAGTACTTC	CASSRLAAETQYF
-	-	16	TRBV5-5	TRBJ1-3	TGTGCCAGCAGCCTGGTAGGGGGGGCGCACGGAAACACCATATATTTT	CASSLVGGAHGNTIYF
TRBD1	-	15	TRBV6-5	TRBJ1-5	TGTGCCAGCAGTTCCCCGAGTCAGGGGGATCAGCCCCAGCATTTT	CASSSPSQGDQPQHF
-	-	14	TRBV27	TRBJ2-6	TGTGCCAGCAGTTTCCTCTCTGGGGCCAACGTCCTGACTTTC	CASSFLSGANVLTF
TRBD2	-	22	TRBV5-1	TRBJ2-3	TGCGCCAGCAGCCCGGTCCGCCCGGGACTAGCACTCCGCCCGGGAACCCCAGATACGCAGTATTTT	CASSPVRPGLALRPGTPDTQYF
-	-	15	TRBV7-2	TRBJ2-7	TGTGCCAGCAGCTTAGCGGGGGGAGGAGGGGACGAGCAGTACTTC	CASSLAGGGGDEQYF
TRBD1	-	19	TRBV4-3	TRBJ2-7	TGCGCCAGCAGCCAAGAACACAGGGGATTCTTGAGGCCTTACTACGAGCAGTACTTC	CASSQEHRGFLRPYYEQYF
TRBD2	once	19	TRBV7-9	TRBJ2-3	TGTGCCAGCAGCCAAGGGGCGGGGTCCCTCGCGGGAGGGTCAGATACGCAGTATTTT	CASSQGAGSLAGGSDTQYF
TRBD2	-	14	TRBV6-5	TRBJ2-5	TGTGCCAGCAGGACCGGGACTAGCGAAAAGACCCAGTACTTC	CASRTGTSEKTQYF
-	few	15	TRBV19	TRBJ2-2	TGTGCCAGTAGTACAACTGGACTGTCCACCGGGGAGCTGTTTTTT	CASSTTGLSTGELFF
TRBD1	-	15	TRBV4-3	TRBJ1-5	TGCGCCAGCAGCCAAGACCGGGACAGAGGTCAGCCCCAGCATTTT	CASSQDRDRGQPQHF
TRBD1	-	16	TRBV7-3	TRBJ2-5	TGTGCCAGCAGCTTATACGGGACAGGGGGAGGAGAGACCCAGTACTTC	CASSLYGTGGGETQYF
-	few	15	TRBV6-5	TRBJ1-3	TGTGCCAGCAGTTACGGGCCTACCGCGGGAAACACCATATATTTT	CASSYGPTAGNTIYF
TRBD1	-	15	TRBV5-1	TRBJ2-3	TGCGCCAGCAGCTTGGCACAGGGGCGCACAGATACGCAGTATTTT	CASSLAQGRTDTQYF
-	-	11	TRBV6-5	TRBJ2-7	TGTGCCAGCAGCAACTTTTACGAGCAGTACTTC	CASSNFYEQYF
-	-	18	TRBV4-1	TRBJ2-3	TGCGCCAGCAGCCAGGCCGACTATTTCGGAGCTATGGGAGATACGCAGTATTTT	CASSQADYFGAMGDTQYF
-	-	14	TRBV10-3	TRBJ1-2	TGTGCCATCGTCCTGGCGGGGATTTATTATGGCTACACCTTC	CAIVLAGIYYGYTF
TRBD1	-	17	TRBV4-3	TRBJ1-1	TGCGCCAGCAGCCAAGGGGGACAACAGGGGGCGTTAACTGAAGCTTTCTTT	CASSQGGQQGALTEAFF
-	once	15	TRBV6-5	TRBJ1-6	TGTGCCAGCAGCCTCTTGGGGAGAGGACGATCACCCCTCCACTTT	CASSLLGRGRSPLHF